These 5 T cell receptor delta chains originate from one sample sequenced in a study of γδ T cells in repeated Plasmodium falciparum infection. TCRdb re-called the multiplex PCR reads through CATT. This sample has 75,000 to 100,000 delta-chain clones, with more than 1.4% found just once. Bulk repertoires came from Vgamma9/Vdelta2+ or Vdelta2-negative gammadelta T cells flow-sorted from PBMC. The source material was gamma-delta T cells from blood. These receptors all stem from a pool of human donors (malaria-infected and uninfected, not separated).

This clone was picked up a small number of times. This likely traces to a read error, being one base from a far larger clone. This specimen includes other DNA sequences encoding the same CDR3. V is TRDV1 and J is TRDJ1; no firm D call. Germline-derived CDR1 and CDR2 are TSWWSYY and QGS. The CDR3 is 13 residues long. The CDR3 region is CALGTTHTDKLIF. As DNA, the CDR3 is TGTGCTCTTGGGACAACACACACCGATAAACTTATCTTT.

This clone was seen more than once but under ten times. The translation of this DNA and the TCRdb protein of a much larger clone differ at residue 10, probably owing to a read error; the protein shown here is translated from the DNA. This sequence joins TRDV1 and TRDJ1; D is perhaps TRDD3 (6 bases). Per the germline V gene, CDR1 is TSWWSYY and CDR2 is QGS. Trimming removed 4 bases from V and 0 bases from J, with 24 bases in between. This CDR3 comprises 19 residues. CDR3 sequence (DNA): TGTGCTCTTGGGGTTGCGATACGTAAAGCCAACCCGTACACCGATAAACTCATCTTT. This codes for CALGVAIRKANPYTDKLIF.

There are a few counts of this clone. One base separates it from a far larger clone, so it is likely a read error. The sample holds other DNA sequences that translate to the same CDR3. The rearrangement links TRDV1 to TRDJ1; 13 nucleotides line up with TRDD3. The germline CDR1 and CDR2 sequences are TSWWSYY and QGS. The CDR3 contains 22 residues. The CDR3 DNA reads TGTGCTCTTGGGGTACCCTTCCTCTCGATCAGTTACTGGGGGATACGGACCGACAAACTCATCTTT. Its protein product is CALGVPFLSISYWGIRTDKLIF.

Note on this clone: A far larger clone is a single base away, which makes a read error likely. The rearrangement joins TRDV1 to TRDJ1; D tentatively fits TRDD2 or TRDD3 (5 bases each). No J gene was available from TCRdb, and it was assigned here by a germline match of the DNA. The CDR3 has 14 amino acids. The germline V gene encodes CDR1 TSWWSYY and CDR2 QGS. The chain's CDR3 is CALIPPPDTGKLIF. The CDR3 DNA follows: TGTGCCCTGATTCCTCCCCCCGATACCGGTAAACTCATCTTT.

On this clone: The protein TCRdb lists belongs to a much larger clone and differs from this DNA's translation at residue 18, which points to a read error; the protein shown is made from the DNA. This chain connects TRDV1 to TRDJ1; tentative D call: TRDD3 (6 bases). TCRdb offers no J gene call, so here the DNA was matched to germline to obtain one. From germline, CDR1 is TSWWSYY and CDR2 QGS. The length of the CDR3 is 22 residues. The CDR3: CALGSYASLVLKRGSYTGKLIF. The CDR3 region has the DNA TGTGCTCTTGGGTCTTACGCCTCCCTAGTCCTTAAAAGGGGATCGTACACCGGTAAACTCATCTTT.